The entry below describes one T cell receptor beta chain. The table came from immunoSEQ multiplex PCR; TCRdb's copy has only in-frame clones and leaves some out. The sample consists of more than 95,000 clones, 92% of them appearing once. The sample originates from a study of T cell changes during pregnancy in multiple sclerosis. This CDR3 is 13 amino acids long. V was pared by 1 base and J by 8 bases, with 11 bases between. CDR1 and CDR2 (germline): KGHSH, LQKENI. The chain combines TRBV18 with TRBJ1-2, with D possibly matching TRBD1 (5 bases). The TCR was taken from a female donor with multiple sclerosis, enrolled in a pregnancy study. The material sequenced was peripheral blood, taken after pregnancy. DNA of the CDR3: TGTGCCAGCTCACCACAGGAGGGGTTGGGCTACACCTTC. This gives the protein CASSPQEGLGYTF.